This is a list of T cell receptor beta chains from one sample in a study of post-analysis software for immune sequencing data. One entry per CDR3 protein results from TCRdb running MiXCR on the PCR reads. Among roughly 540,000 distinct CDR3 sequences, around 36% were seen once, and the ten largest hold 6%. Sequences were obtained from blood. These receptors all come from a girl aged 2-17 years with multiple sclerosis. CDR3s include the opening cysteine and the closing phenylalanine or tryptophan. Each record gives: D gene, J gene, V gene, clone size, CDR3 DNA, CDR3 protein. A D gene is named only where the DNA matches it firmly. Clone size is shown for a subset of rows, as once, few, many or a class of expanded clone.

D gene: TRBD1
J gene: TRBJ2-1
V gene: TRBV11-1
clone size: few
CDR3 DNA: TGTGCCAGCAGCGTAGGGGGCGAGCAATACAATGAGCAGTTCTTC
CDR3 protein: CASSVGGEQYNEQFF

D gene: .
J gene: TRBJ1-3
V gene: TRBV6-6
clone size: .
CDR3 DNA: TGTGCCAGCAGTTACGGGCCGCAAACCGACTCTGGAAACACCATATATTTT
CDR3 protein: CASSYGPQTDSGNTIYF

D gene: TRBD1
J gene: TRBJ2-5
V gene: TRBV20-1
clone size: few
CDR3 DNA: TGCAGTGCTAGAAAGGGACAGGACTTCCAAGAGACCCAGTACTTC
CDR3 protein: CSARKGQDFQETQYF

D gene: .
J gene: TRBJ2-3
V gene: TRBV5-1
clone size: .
CDR3 DNA: TGCGCCAGCAGTATGAGGGGGGTTGGCACAGATACGCAGTATTTT
CDR3 protein: CASSMRGVGTDTQYF

D gene: TRBD1
J gene: TRBJ2-7
V gene: TRBV5-1
clone size: .
CDR3 DNA: TGCGCCAGCAGCTTGGCAGGGGACAGCCTCTACGAGCAGTACTTC
CDR3 protein: CASSLAGDSLYEQYF

D gene: .
J gene: TRBJ2-5
V gene: TRBV6-5
clone size: .
CDR3 DNA: TGTGCCAGCAGTTACTCGACGGGTCCGGGGGAGGAGTACTTC
CDR3 protein: CASSYSTGPGEEYF

D gene: .
J gene: TRBJ2-7
V gene: TRBV7-9
clone size: few
CDR3 DNA: TGTGCCAGCAGCTTACTGGGAAACTCCTACGAGCAGTACTTC
CDR3 protein: CASSLLGNSYEQYF

D gene: TRBD1
J gene: TRBJ1-1
V gene: TRBV20-1
clone size: once
CDR3 DNA: TGCAGTGCTACAGCCGGGACAGGGGGCTCTGAAGCTTTCTTT
CDR3 protein: CSATAGTGGSEAFF

D gene: TRBD1
J gene: TRBJ2-7
V gene: TRBV5-1
clone size: few
CDR3 DNA: TGCGCCAGCAGCCCTTTTGTCCGGGACAGGGGGACCTACGAGCAGTACTTC
CDR3 protein: CASSPFVRDRGTYEQYF

D gene: TRBD2
J gene: TRBJ2-3
V gene: TRBV7-6
clone size: many
CDR3 DNA: TGTGCCAGCAGCTTTGGGACTAGCGAGAGCACAGATACGCAGTATTTT
CDR3 protein: CASSFGTSESTDTQYF

D gene: TRBD1
J gene: TRBJ2-7
V gene: TRBV5-1
clone size: .
CDR3 DNA: TGCGCCAGCAGCCCCGAGGGACAGGCTTACGAGCAGTACTTC
CDR3 protein: CASSPEGQAYEQYF

D gene: .
J gene: TRBJ2-3
V gene: TRBV12-3/TRBV12-4
clone size: .
CDR3 DNA: TGTGCCAGCAGTTTACCCAGGCGCGCAGATACGCAGTATTTT
CDR3 protein: CASSLPRRADTQYF